The T cell receptor beta chain described here comes from a study of somatic mutations in cytotoxic T cells in rheumatoid arthritis. Overall study: Patient blood (around 30 ml EDTA) was collected right after diagnosis, preceding any treatment.

Whole-study findings and limits: Each of about an eighth of the roughly 60 patients had a largest CD8+ clone that made up more than 20% of CD8+ cells. CD8+ T-cell clonality did not differ significantly between rheumatoid arthritis patients and age-matched healthy controls.

Repertoires were generated with immunoSEQ multiplex PCR, while TCRdb's copy carries only in-frame clones and drops some. The top ten clones hold more than 9% of a sample with approximately 16,000 clones, more than 65% of them seen once. The germline CDR1 and CDR2 sequences are SGHTA and FQGTGA. The CDR3 runs 15 residues. Germline trimming cut 6 bases from V and 6 bases from J; bases unmatched to any gene: 10. Note on this clone: Its specificity is not known.

This sequence joins TRBV7-3 and TRBJ1-2; TRBD1 agrees at 10 bases. The source is an adult with rheumatoid arthritis. Sequences were obtained from CD8+ T cells sorted from blood. The CDR3 DNA sequence: TGTGCCAGCAGTTCTCCCGGGACAGGGGTGGATGGCTACACCTTC. Translating it yields CASSSPGTGVDGYTF.